A single sample is the source of the 5 T cell receptor beta chains below, sequenced in a study of T cell repertoires in cytomegalovirus infection. MiXCR, run by TCRdb on the reads, gives a single entry per CDR3 protein. The table records about 55,000 distinct CDR3 sequences, about a fifth of them present only once. Antigens for these TCRs are unknown. This material consisted of CD8+ T cells from cultured PBMCs, taken from culture after CMV antigen stimulation. The receptors originated from a human donor in good health (CMV status not recorded). Some clones in this sample may be carry-over from other donors' samples.

This chain connects TRBV4-3 to TRBJ1-2; possible D gene TRBD1, 5 bases. Looked up from germline, CDR1 is LGHNA and CDR2 is YSLEER. Trimming took off 1 base at V and 3 bases at J, with 15 bases between the two ends. The CDR3 is 16 amino acids. This CDR3 is CASSQGRGGGYYGYTF. The CDR3 DNA reads TGCGCCAGCAGCCAAGGTCGAGGTGGGGGTTACTATGGCTACACCTTC.

The chain is built from TRBV28 and TRBJ2-7; no firm D call. The CDR3 sequence is 13 residues long. Per germline, CDR1 MDHEN and CDR2 SYDVKM. V was clipped by 3 bases and J by 3 bases, with 9 bases between them. The CDR3 loop is CASSFSDVYEQYF. The CDR3 nucleotides read TGTGCCAGCAGTTTCAGTGACGTCTACGAGCAGTACTTC.

The CDR3 loop reads CASSLYQTYEQYF. Written as DNA, the CDR3 is TGTGCCAGCAGCTTATATCAAACCTACGAGCAGTACTTC. The chain couples TRBV11-2 to TRBJ2-7; D gene uncertain. Trimming took off 2 bases at V and 2 bases at J, with 7 bases between the two ends. Per germline, CDR1 SGHAT and CDR2 FQNNGV. The CDR3 is 13 amino acids. Complete variable domain (other parts from reference TRBV11-2 and TRBJ2-7): EAGVAQSPRYKIIEKRQSVAFWCNPISGHATLYWYQQILGQGPKLLIQFQNNGVVDDSQLPKDRFSAERLKGVDSTLKIQPAKLEDSAVYLCASSLYQTYEQYFGPGTRLTVT.

This clonotype was observed a few times. The chain couples TRBV27 to TRBJ2-7; D gene ambiguous. The length of the CDR3 is 11 residues. The V and J ends lost 6 bases and 3 bases respectively, with 6 bases between them. The germline V gene has CDR1 MNHEY and CDR2 SMNVEV (reference sequence). Written as DNA, the CDR3 is TGTGCCAGCAGCCGCGTCTACGAGCAGTACTTC. The encoded protein is CASSRVYEQYF.

The chain joins TRBV19 to TRBJ1-2; no clear D. This CDR3 region has 16 residues. CDR1 and CDR2 from the germline V gene are LNHDA and SQIVND (reference sequence). Trimming pared 0 bases from V and 0 bases from J, leaving 11 bases between. CDR3 region: CASSIDRPETNYGYTF. CDR3 nucleotide sequence: TGTGCCAGTAGTATAGATCGCCCAGAAACTAACTATGGCTACACCTTC.